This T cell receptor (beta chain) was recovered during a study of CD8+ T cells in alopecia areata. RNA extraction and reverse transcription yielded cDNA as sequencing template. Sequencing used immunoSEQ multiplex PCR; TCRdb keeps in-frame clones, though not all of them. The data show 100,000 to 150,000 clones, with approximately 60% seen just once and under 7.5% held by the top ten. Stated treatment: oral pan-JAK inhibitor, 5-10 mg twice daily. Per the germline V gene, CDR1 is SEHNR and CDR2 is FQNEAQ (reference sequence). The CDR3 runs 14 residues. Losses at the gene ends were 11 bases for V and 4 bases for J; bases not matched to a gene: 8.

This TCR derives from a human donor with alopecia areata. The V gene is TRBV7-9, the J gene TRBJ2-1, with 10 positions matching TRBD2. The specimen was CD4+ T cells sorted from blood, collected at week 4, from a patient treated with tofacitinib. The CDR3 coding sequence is TGTGCCGCGAACCCAGCGGGAGGGTACAATGAGCAGTTCTTC. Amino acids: CAANPAGGYNEQFF.